The rows below give T cell receptor beta chains drawn from one sample of a study of chronic HIV infection and antiretroviral therapy. Each CDR3 protein gets one entry after TCRdb re-called the 5' RACE reads with MiXCR. The sample lists roughly 48,000 distinct CDR3 sequences, about 18% occurring once. The sequencing sample was made of peripheral blood. These receptors were taken from an adult who had HIV and had not received antiretroviral therapy, or was an uninfected healthy control (not recorded which). CDR3s include the opening cysteine and the closing phenylalanine or tryptophan. Each record gives: J gene, V gene, clone size, D gene, CDR3 DNA, CDR3 protein. A D gene is named only where the DNA matches it firmly. A row's size may be missing; if present it is once, few, many or a size class.

TRBJ2-3,TRBV25-1,-,-,TGTGCCAGCCCCGGGACAGATACGCAGTATTTT,CASPGTDTQYF
TRBJ2-3,TRBV6-5,-,-,TGTGCCAGCAGTCGGAGAGAAGGCACAGATACGCAGTATTTT,CASSRREGTDTQYF
TRBJ2-7,TRBV7-3,few,-,TGTGCCAGCAGCCCGGGACACTCCTACGAGCAGTACTTC,CASSPGHSYEQYF
TRBJ1-2,TRBV19,few,-,TGTGCCAGTAGTATCCCACCAGGACGGAGAAACTATGGCTACACCTTC,CASSIPPGRRNYGYTF
TRBJ2-4,TRBV28,once,TRBD2,TGTGCCTCCCGGGGGGGCTCGTACATTCAGTACTTC,CASRGGSYIQYF
TRBJ1-4,TRBV20-1,-,-,TGCAGTGCCGGACGCCCTGGGGATGAAAAACTGTTTTTT,CSAGRPGDEKLFF
TRBJ2-5,TRBV9,many,TRBD2,TGTGCCAGCAGCACTGGGCGGGAGGGCCTAGAGACCCAGTACTTC,CASSTGREGLETQYF
TRBJ2-7,TRBV28,few,-,TGTGCCAGCAGTTTATATACCCCATACGAGCAGTACTTC,CASSLYTPYEQYF
TRBJ1-5,TRBV10-3,-,-,TGTGCCATCAGTGATGGGAGCAATCAGCCCCAGCATTTT,CAISDGSNQPQHF
TRBJ2-6,TRBV7-2,few,-,TGTGCCAGCAGCCCGGAAAGCTCTGGGGCCAACGTCCTGACTTTC,CASSPESSGANVLTF
TRBJ1-2,TRBV29-1,few,TRBD1,TGCAGCGTTGGGGACAGGGGCGATATGGGCTACACCTTC,CSVGDRGDMGYTF
TRBJ2-1,TRBV5-1,-,TRBD2,TGCGCCAGCAGCTTTAGCGGGAACTCCTACAATGAGCAGTTCTTC,CASSFSGNSYNEQFF
TRBJ1-4,TRBV4-1,-,-,TGCGCCAGCAGCGGATTAGGAGGAACTAATGAAAAACTGTTTTTT,CASSGLGGTNEKLFF
TRBJ1-6,TRBV28,few,-,TGTGCCAGCAGCCTCCCGGGACTGCTTAATTCACCCCTCCACTTT,CASSLPGLLNSPLHF
TRBJ1-5,TRBV3-1,-,-,TGTGCCAGCAGCCTACGACAGGTCAATCAGCCCCAGCATTTT,CASSLRQVNQPQHF
TRBJ2-3,TRBV5-1,-,-,TGCGCCAGCAGCCAGAATGGAGATACGCAGTATTTT,CASSQNGDTQYF
TRBJ1-1,TRBV2,few,-,TGTGCCAGCAGTTCTCCACCGACAGAGAACACTGAAGCTTTCTTT,CASSSPPTENTEAFF
TRBJ1-6,TRBV28,few,TRBD1,TGTGCCAGCAGAACAGGGGGCAAGAATTCACCCCTCCACTTT,CASRTGGKNSPLHF
TRBJ2-7,TRBV28,few,TRBD1,TGTGCCAGCAGTCCCCCGGGACAGGGGGTATCTAGTGGAAACTACGAGCAGTACTTC,CASSPPGQGVSSGNYEQYF
TRBJ1-2,TRBV21-1,-,-,TGTGCCAGCACACCTCTCGAGGGTTATGGCTACACCTTC,CASTPLEGYGYTF
TRBJ2-7,TRBV28,few,-,TGTGCCAGCAGTTTGACCCAGGGTTCCTCCTACGAGCAGTACTTC,CASSLTQGSSYEQYF
TRBJ2-1,TRBV24-1,few,TRBD1,TGTGCCACCAGTCTAACAGGGGCCGGGGAGTACAATGAGCAGTTCTTT,CATSLTGAGEYNEQFF
TRBJ1-1,TRBV6-5,few,-,TGTGCCAGCAGTTACTCCCTCTCAGGGAACACTGAAGCTTTCTTT,CASSYSLSGNTEAFF
TRBJ1-1,TRBV20-1,-,-,TGCATATACCCGGACACCCGACGCCGTGAAGCTTTCTTT,CIYPDTRRREAFF
TRBJ2-1,TRBV4-1,-,TRBD2,TGCGCCAGCAGCCTCGGACTAGCGGGAGTGCAGTTCTTC,CASSLGLAGVQFF
TRBJ2-1,TRBV6-5,few,TRBD2,TGTGCCAGCAGGCGGCATAATCTAGCGGGAGCCAATGAGCAGTTCTTC,CASRRHNLAGANEQFF
TRBJ2-5,TRBV10-3,-,TRBD1,TGTGCCATCAGTGCTACAGGGGGCCAAGAGACCCAGTACTTC,CAISATGGQETQYF
TRBJ2-3,TRBV2,-,TRBD2,TGTGCCAGCAGACCTAGCGGGAGAGTAGATACGCAGTATTTT,CASRPSGRVDTQYF
TRBJ1-5,TRBV4-1,many,-,TGCGCCAGCAGCGGATGGGATTTAGGCAATCAGCCCCAGCATTTT,CASSGWDLGNQPQHF
TRBJ1-5,TRBV27,few,-,TGTGCCAGCAGTCCCAAACAGGGATTGGTGAATCAGCCCCAGCATTTT,CASSPKQGLVNQPQHF
TRBJ2-7,TRBV29-1,-,TRBD1,TGCAGCGCGACAGGGGGGTACGAGCAGTACTTC,CSATGGYEQYF
TRBJ1-1,TRBV12-3/TRBV12-4,-,-,TGTGCCAGCAGTTTAGCGCTAAGTCAGAGCACTGAAGCTTTCTTT,CASSLALSQSTEAFF
TRBJ2-2,TRBV24-1,-,-,TGTGCCACCAGTGCCGCGAACACCGGGGAGCTGTTTTTT,CATSAANTGELFF
TRBJ2-7,TRBV4-1,-,-,TGCGCCAGCAGCCCCACAGGGTTTTCCTACGAGCAGTACTTC,CASSPTGFSYEQYF
TRBJ1-5,TRBV5-1,few,TRBD1,TGCGCCAGCAGCGTGGGACAGGGGGATCAGCCCCAGCATTTT,CASSVGQGDQPQHF
TRBJ2-7,TRBV3-1,few,-,TGTGCCAGCAGCCAAGATCAACGGGCCTACGAGCAGTACTTC,CASSQDQRAYEQYF
TRBJ2-3,TRBV2,-,-,TGTGCCAGCAGTGAAGTGGGACTCCCACTTCCCACAGATACGCAGTATTTT,CASSEVGLPLPTDTQYF
TRBJ1-2,TRBV28,-,-,TGTGCCAGCAGGGCCCCGGGGGATGCCAACTATGGCTACACCTTC,CASRAPGDANYGYTF
TRBJ2-1,TRBV20-1,few,-,TGCAGTGCTATTCGCGGGTACGAGCAGTTCTTC,CSAIRGYEQFF
TRBJ2-7,TRBV7-6,-,-,TGTGCCAGCAGCTCCAGGTCAGAGCAGTACTTC,CASSSRSEQYF
TRBJ1-5,TRBV20-1,-,-,TGCAGTGCTAGGGGGGATAGCAATCAGCCCCAGCATTTT,CSARGDSNQPQHF